The sequence of this TCR beta chain was determined in a study of T cell repertoires in cytomegalovirus infection. Study in general: Public TCR beta signatures were indicative of both CMV infection and a matching HLA type. Overall study results and limits: The ex vivo response was dominated by HLA-C-restricted CMV-specific TCR beta clonotypes. Pooled public TCR beta family frequency picked out CMV carriers with the relevant HLA.

This clonotype occurred a few times. Its antigen is currently unknown. TCRdb ran MiXCR on the reads and lists one entry per CDR3 protein. The sample holds around 740,000 distinct CDR3 sequences; 35% to 40% are singletons and the top ten take under 3%. The germline V gene encodes CDR1 MNHNS and CDR2 SASEGT. Trimming removed 5 bases at V and 7 bases at J, with 18 bases between. The CDR3 totals 14 residues. Sequencing used PBMCs. The TCR comes from a human donor in good health (CMV status not recorded). Some clones in this sample may be carry-over from other donors' samples. This rearrangement joins TRBV6-1 to TRBJ2-7; no reliable D call. The CDR3 reads CASSYSLRGTEQYF. The CDR3 DNA reads TGTGCCAGCAGTTATAGCTTGAGAGGTACGGAGCAGTACTTC.